This T cell receptor gamma chain stems from a study of human gamma delta and Vdelta1 T cells. TCRdb redid the clone calls on the PCR reads with CATT. The table records about 3,900 gamma-chain clones, roughly a sixth of them present only once. Study-level points and caveats: Polyclonal Delta One T cells reportedly showed broad cytotoxic targeting of acute myeloid leukemia.

V was clipped by 2 bases and J by 1 base; unmatched bases: 11. In germline, CDR1 is GITISATS, CDR2 ISYDGTV (reference sequence). The CDR3 covers 16 residues. In this sample, this clone turned up a few times. The antigen is unknown. The V call is TRGV9, the J call TRGJ1 or TRGJ2. Specimen: Vdelta1 gamma-delta T cells from blood grown in culture (DOT cells). This sequence was found in a human donor in good health. For the CDR3, the DNA is TGTGCCTTGTGGGAGGGCCCGACCCTAAATTATTATAAGAAACTCTTT. Translation gives CALWEGPTLNYYKKLF.